The sequence of this T cell receptor beta chain was determined in a study of blood T cell repertoires in COVID-19. Study background: Both acute and convalescent COVID-19 samples were obtained from the United States, Italy and Spain. PBMCs, B-cell-depleted T cells, or T cells were the source of the cDNA or gDNA that made up the material.

As processed by the authors: The assay estimated nucleated cells by amplifying reference gene primers. Produced via immunoSEQ multiplex PCR; TCRdb's table is partial and in-frame only. The V and J calls and the clone size are those of that table, but D and trimming were determined from the DNA. This table holds 35,000 to 50,000 clones, roughly nine tenths found once. Material for sequencing was peripheral blood. This sequence originates from a man aged 50 to 59 with active COVID-19.

As DNA, the CDR3 is TGTGCCAGCAGTGAGTCCCGGACAGGGAGCTACGAGCAGTACTTC. It yields the protein CASSESRTGSYEQYF. This sequence joins TRBV6-1 and TRBJ2-7; 8 nucleotides match TRBD1. Germline V gene lookup returns CDR1 MNHNS and CDR2 SASEGT. This CDR3 has 15 amino acids. Losses at the gene ends were 3 bases for V and 3 bases for J; bases not matched to a gene: 7.